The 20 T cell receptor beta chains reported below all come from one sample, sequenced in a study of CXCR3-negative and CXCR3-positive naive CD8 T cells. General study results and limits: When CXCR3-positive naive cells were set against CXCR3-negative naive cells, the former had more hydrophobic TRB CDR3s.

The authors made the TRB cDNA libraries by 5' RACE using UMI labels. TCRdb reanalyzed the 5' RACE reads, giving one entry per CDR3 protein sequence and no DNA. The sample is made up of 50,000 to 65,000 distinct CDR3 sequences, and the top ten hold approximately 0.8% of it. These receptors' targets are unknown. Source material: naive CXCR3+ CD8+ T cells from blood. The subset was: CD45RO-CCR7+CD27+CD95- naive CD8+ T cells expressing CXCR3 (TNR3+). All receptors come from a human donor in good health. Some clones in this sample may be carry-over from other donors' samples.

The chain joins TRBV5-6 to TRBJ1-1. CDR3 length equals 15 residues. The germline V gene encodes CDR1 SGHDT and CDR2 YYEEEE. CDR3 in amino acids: CASSGDTAGSREAFF.

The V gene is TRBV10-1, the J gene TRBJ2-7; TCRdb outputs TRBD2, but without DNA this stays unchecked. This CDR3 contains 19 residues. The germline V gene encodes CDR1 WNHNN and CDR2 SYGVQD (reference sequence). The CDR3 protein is CASSADRSSGTFLRDEQYF.

This CDR3 reads CASTPGANEQFF. This sequence joins TRBV7-9 and TRBJ2-1; checking the TCRdb D call of TRBD1 is not possible without DNA. This CDR3 comprises 12 residues. Germline values: CDR1 SEHNR, CDR2 FQNEAQ (reference sequence).

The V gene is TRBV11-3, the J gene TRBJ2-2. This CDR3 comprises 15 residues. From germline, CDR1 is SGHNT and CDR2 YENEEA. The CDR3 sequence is CASRPRQANTGELFF. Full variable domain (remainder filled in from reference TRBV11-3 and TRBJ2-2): EAGVVQSPRYKIIEKKQPVAFWCNPISGHNTLYWYLQNLGQGPELLIRYENEEAVDDSQLPKDRFSAERLKGVDSTLKIQPAELGDSAVYLCASRPRQANTGELFFGEGSRLTVL.

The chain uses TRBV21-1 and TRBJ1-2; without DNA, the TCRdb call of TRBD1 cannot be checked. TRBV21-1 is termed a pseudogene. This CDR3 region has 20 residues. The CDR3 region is CASSKQAPGTGRCRSGGYTF.

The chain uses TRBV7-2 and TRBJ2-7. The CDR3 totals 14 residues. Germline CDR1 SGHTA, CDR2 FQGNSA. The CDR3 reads CASSQAAFTYEQYF.

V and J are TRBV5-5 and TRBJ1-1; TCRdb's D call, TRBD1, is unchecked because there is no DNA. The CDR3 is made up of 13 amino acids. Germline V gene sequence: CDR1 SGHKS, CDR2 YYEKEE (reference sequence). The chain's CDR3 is CASEGAANTEAFF.

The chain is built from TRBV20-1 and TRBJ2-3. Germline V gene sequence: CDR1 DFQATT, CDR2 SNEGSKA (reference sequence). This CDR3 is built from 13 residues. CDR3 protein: CSALSVSTDTQYF.

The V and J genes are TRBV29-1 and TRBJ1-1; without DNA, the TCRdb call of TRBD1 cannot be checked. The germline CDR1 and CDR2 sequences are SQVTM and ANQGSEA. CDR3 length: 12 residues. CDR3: CSVGQWNTEAFF.

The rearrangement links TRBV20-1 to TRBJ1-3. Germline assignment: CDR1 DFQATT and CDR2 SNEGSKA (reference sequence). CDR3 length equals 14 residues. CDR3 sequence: CSARDESSGNTIYF.

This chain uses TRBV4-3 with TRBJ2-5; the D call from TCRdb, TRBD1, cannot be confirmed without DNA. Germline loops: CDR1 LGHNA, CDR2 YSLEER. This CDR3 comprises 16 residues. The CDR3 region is CASSQDHGQGLETQYF.

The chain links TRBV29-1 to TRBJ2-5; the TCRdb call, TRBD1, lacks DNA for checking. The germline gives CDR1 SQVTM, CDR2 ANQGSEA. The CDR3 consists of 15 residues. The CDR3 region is CSVDLGRTAQETQYF.

The CDR3 sequence is CASSLGLAGVLNEQFF. The chain couples TRBV28 to TRBJ2-1; TCRdb's D call of TRBD2 is untestable without DNA. CDR1 and CDR2 (germline): MDHEN, SYDVKM. CDR3 size: 16 residues.

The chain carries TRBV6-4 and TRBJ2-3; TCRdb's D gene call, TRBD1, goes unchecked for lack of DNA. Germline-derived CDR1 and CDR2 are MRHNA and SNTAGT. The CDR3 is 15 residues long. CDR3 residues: CASSDGTGSTDTQYF.

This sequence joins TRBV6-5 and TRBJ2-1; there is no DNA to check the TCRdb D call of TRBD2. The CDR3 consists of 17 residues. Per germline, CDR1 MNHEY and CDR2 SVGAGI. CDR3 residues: CASSYSILAGTYNEQFF.

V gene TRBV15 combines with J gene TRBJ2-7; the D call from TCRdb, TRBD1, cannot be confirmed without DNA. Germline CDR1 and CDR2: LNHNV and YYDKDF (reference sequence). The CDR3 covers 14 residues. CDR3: CATSSRTVFYEQYF.

CDR3 residues: CASSTSQGFSSYEQYF. The V and J genes are TRBV9 and TRBJ2-7; the TRBD1 assignment by TCRdb is unverifiable without DNA. The CDR3 runs to 16 residues. Germline V CDR1 and CDR2: SGDLS, YYNGEE. The variable domain in full, completed from reference TRBV9 and TRBJ2-7, reads DSGVTQTPKHLITATGQRVTLRCSPRSGDLSVYWYQQSLDQGLQFLIQYYNGEERAKGNILERFSAQQFPDLHSELNLSSLELGDSALYFCASSTSQGFSSYEQYFGPGTRLTVT.

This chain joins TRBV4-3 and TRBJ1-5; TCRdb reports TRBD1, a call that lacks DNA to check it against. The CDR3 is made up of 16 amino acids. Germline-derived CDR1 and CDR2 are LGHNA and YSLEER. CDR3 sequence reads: CASSQEASGSGQPQHF.

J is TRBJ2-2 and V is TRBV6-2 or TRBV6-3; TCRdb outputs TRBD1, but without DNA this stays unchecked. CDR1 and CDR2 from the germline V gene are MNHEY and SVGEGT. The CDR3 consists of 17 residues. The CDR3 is CASSRTTGMGDTGELFF.

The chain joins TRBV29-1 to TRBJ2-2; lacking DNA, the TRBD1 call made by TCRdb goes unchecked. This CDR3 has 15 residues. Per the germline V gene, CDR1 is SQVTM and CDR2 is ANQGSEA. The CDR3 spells CSVDGQGASTGELFF.